A single sample is the source of the 17 T cell receptor beta chains below, sequenced in a study of OX40 agonist ivuxolimab in advanced cancers. Some clones are missing from TCRdb's copy, which holds only in-frame ones; the method was immunoSEQ multiplex PCR. The data show about 41,000 clones, 87% seen once. The specimen was CD4+ or CD8+ T cells sorted from blood, collected in a trial of the OX40 agonist ivuxolimab. The receptors derive from an adult with an advanced solid tumor such as melanoma, head and neck, liver or kidney cancer.

CDR3 coding DNA: TGTGCCAGCAGCTTAGGGACCGATTCCTACAATGAGCAGTTCTTC. This sequence encodes CASSLGTDSYNEQFF. The V call is TRBV11-2, the J call TRBJ2-1; unclear D gene. CDR3 length equals 15 residues. V was clipped by 1 base and J by 1 base, with 8 bases between them. Germline CDR1 and CDR2: SGHAT and FQNNGV. Drawing the rest from reference TRBV11-2 and TRBJ2-1, the complete variable domain is EAGVAQSPRYKIIEKRQSVAFWCNPISGHATLYWYQQILGQGPKLLIQFQNNGVVDDSQLPKDRFSAERLKGVDSTLKIQPAKLEDSAVYLCASSLGTDSYNEQFFGPGTRLTVL.

The sample holds one count of this clone. The CDR3 sequence: CASSRGDQGTDTQYF. CDR3 DNA: TGTGCCAGCAGCCGGGGGGACCAGGGGACAGATACGCAGTATTTT. This chain uses TRBV5-8 with TRBJ2-3; D might be TRBD2 (7 bases). Looked up from germline, CDR1 is SGHTS and CDR2 is YDEGEE. This CDR3 is 15 amino acids long. V lost 4 bases and J lost 3, with 15 bases in between.

This clone was detected once. Written as DNA, the CDR3 is TGTGCCAGCAGTTTCGGGACCCAGGGGGATCAGCCCCAGCATTTT. Protein sequence: CASSFGTQGDQPQHF. The chain employs TRBV6-6 and TRBJ1-5; the match to TRBD1 covers 7 bases. This CDR3 spans 15 amino acids. Germline trimming cut 4 bases from V and 5 bases from J; bases unmatched to any gene: 8. Germline loops: CDR1 MNHNY, CDR2 SVGAGI (reference sequence).

This chain connects TRBV5-8 to TRBJ2-5, with 9 bases lining up with TRBD2. V was pared by 0 bases and J by 5 bases, with 8 bases of the junction left unmatched. CDR3 length equals 16 residues. Germline loops: CDR1 SGHTS, CDR2 YDEGEE. CDR3 sequence: CASSLGVAGAVETQYF. CDR3 coding DNA: TGTGCCAGCAGCTTGGGCGTAGCGGGAGCTGTTGAGACCCAGTACTTC.

This chain links TRBV19 with TRBJ1-2; 12 bases are a match to TRBD1. The CDR3 covers 15 residues. Germline CDR1 is LNHDA and CDR2 is SQIVND (reference sequence). Trimming at V came to 3 bases and at J to 5 bases, leaving 4 bases not matched to a gene. The CDR3 coding sequence is TGTGCCAGTAGTATGGGACAGGGGGCGTCATATGGCTACACCTTC. Its translation is CASSMGQGASYGYTF.

The V gene is TRBV5-4, the J gene TRBJ2-5; D gene uncertain. Germline lookup yields CDR1 SGHNT and CDR2 YYREEE (reference sequence). Trimming stripped 0 bases from V and 2 bases from J, with 8 bases between. This CDR3 comprises 14 residues. The CDR3 sequence is CASSLAGIQETQYF. CDR3 coding DNA: TGTGCCAGCAGCTTGGCTGGGATACAAGAGACCCAGTACTTC.

The J gene is TRBJ2-6, the V gene TRBV7-9; possibly TRBD1 for D (7 bases). The CDR3 is 16 residues long. V was shortened by 2 bases and J by 3 bases, with 11 bases between the two germline ends. Germline-derived CDR1 and CDR2 are SEHNR and FQNEAQ (reference sequence). This CDR3 reads CASSLQGGFGANVLTF. Written as DNA, the CDR3 is TGTGCCAGCAGCTTACAGGGGGGCTTTGGGGCCAACGTCCTGACTTTC.

This clone was observed once. The V and J genes are TRBV28 and TRBJ1-2; D is uncertain. This CDR3 is 12 amino acids long. Trimming stripped 7 bases from V and 2 bases from J, with 8 bases between. From germline, CDR1 is MDHEN and CDR2 SYDVKM. The chain's CDR3 is CASTSGNYGYTF. In DNA, the CDR3 is TGTGCCAGCACCTCAGGAAACTATGGCTACACCTTC.

This clone was seen more than once but under ten times. The V gene is TRBV19, the J gene TRBJ2-7; 8 positions agree with TRBD2. Germline assignment: CDR1 LNHDA and CDR2 SQIVND (reference sequence). This CDR3 comprises 14 residues. The ends lost 7 bases at V and 0 bases at J; junction bases unmatched: 5. In DNA, the CDR3 is TGTGCCAGTAAACTAGCGGTCGCCTCCTACGAGCAGTACTTC. Translating gives CASKLAVASYEQYF.

This chain links TRBV18 with TRBJ2-5; D gene ambiguous. V lost 3 bases and J 5 bases, leaving 10 bases between the germline ends. The germline V gene encodes CDR1 KGHSH and CDR2 LQKENI. The CDR3 consists of 13 residues. The CDR3 sequence: CASSPSSVETQYF. The CDR3 DNA reads TGTGCCAGCTCACCCTCTAGTGTGGAGACCCAGTACTTC.

This sequence joins TRBV6-6 and TRBJ2-7, with a weak D call TRBD1 (6 bases). The CDR3 spans 13 residues. Trimming stripped 6 bases from V and 2 bases from J, with 11 bases between. The V gene's germline CDR1 is MNHNY and CDR2 SVGAGI (reference sequence). The DNA of the CDR3 is TGTGCCAGCAGCGAACAGGGACCCTACGAGCAGTACTTC. This sequence encodes CASSEQGPYEQYF.

The V and J genes are TRBV27 and TRBJ2-1, with 8 bases matching TRBD2. The J segment lost 0 bases and the V segment lost 6 bases, leaving 7 bases of the junction unmatched. This CDR3 is built from 16 residues. Germline values: CDR1 MNHEY, CDR2 SMNVEV (reference sequence). CDR3 nucleotide sequence: TGTGCCAGCAGGATCGGGGGGGGCAGCTCCTACAATGAGCAGTTCTTC. It is translated as CASRIGGGSSYNEQFF.

CDR3 nucleotide sequence: TGTGCCAGCAGCTCTACACTGCACGAGCAGTACTTC. This codes for CASSSTLHEQYF. V gene TRBV11-2 combines with J gene TRBJ2-7; D call uncertain. Germline CDR1 is SGHAT and CDR2 is FQNNGV. This CDR3 is 12 amino acids long. Between the trimmed V and J ends, which lost 4 bases and 5 bases, there was a span of 9 bases.

CDR3 coding DNA: TGCGCCAGCAGCTTGGAGAGCAGGGCTAGCGGGAGCGTTAAGCAGTATTTT. Its protein is CASSLESRASGSVKQYF. The rearrangement links TRBV5-1 to TRBJ2-3; 10 bases line up with TRBD2. The CDR3 covers 17 residues. CDR1 SGHRS and CDR2 YFSETQ come from the germline V gene. V gave up 0 bases and J gave up 11 bases; unmatched junction bases: 15.

The J gene is TRBJ2-5, the V gene TRBV6-1, with TRBD2 matching over 14 bases. From germline, CDR1 is MNHNS and CDR2 SASEGT. The length of the CDR3 is 19 residues. V was clipped by 4 bases and J by 0 bases; unmatched bases: 10. Here the CDR3 DNA reads TGTGCCAGCAGTGGACGTTTGGGACTAGCGGGAGTGAACCAAGAGACCCAGTACTTC. Protein: CASSGRLGLAGVNQETQYF.

The chain couples TRBV18 to TRBJ2-3; TRBD2 aligns across 13 bases. CDR3 length: 17 amino acids. Trimming at V came to 2 bases and at J to 5 bases, leaving 7 bases not matched to a gene. The germline V gene encodes CDR1 KGHSH and CDR2 LQKENI. In nucleotides, the CDR3 is TGTGCCAGCTCACCAACAGGACTAGCGGGAGATGTAGATACGCAGTATTTT. The encoded protein is CASSPTGLAGDVDTQYF.

V and J are TRBV7-9 and TRBJ2-5; D might be TRBD1 (6 bases). The CDR3 has 12 amino acids. Germline V gene data show CDR1 as SEHNR and CDR2 as FQNEAQ (reference sequence). V was shortened by 6 bases and J by 5 bases, with 10 bases between the two germline ends. This chain's CDR3 is CASRGTWETQYF. CDR3 bases: TGTGCCAGCAGGGGGACATGGGAGACCCAGTACTTC.